Shown below are 25 T cell receptor beta chains from a single sample sequenced in a study of CD8+CD57+ T cells in acquired aplastic anemia. Profiling of TCR beta VDJ combinations and CDR3 sequences used genomic DNA as template. TCRdb analysed the reads with MiXCR anew, one entry per CDR3 protein. The sample carries a few hundred thousand distinct CDR3 sequences, approximately 60% recorded once. Specimen: sorted CD4+, CD8+, or CD8+CD57+ T cells (not recorded which) from PBMCs. Source of these receptors: a human donor in good health.

This clonotype was seen ten or more times. This sequence joins TRBV6-2 or TRBV6-3 and TRBJ1-1; D is ambiguous. Germline CDR1 is MNHEY and CDR2 is SVGEGT. V lost 6 bases to trimming and J lost 1 base, with 12 bases between them. This CDR3 spans 14 amino acids. The CDR3 loop is CASRYSAGNTEAFF. CDR3 nucleotides: TGTGCCAGCAGATATAGTGCGGGGAACACTGAAGCTTTCTTT.

This chain connects TRBV6-6 to TRBJ1-3; D gene unclear. The germline V gene has CDR1 MNHNY and CDR2 SVGAGI (reference sequence). This CDR3 is built from 18 residues. V lost 5 bases, J lost 4 bases, and 24 bases lay in between. In DNA, the CDR3 is TGTGCCAGCAGTGAGAACGGTACCCCCCCTAGCGTCGGAAACACCATATATTTT. Translated, it gives CASSENGTPPSVGNTIYF.

This rearrangement joins TRBV20-1 to TRBJ1-1; D perhaps matches TRBD1 (6 bases). V gave up 0 bases and J gave up 7 bases, with 21 bases separating them. The V gene's germline CDR1 is DFQATT and CDR2 SNEGSKA (reference sequence). The CDR3 runs 16 residues. The CDR3 DNA follows: TGCAGTGCTAGAGATATAGCGGGGGGGACATACAATGAAGCTTTCTTT. It specifies CSARDIAGGTYNEAFF.

This clonotype was counted at least ten times. The chain links TRBV10-3 to TRBJ1-5; 7 nucleotides line up with TRBD1. J was trimmed by 0 bases and V by 2 bases; bases with no gene match: 4. Germline assignment: CDR1 ENHRY and CDR2 SYGVKD. The CDR3 has 16 amino acids. The CDR3 spells CAISETGVYSNQPQHF. CDR3 bases: TGTGCCATCAGTGAGACAGGGGTTTATAGCAATCAGCCCCAGCATTTT.

The rearrangement joins TRBV5-4 to TRBJ1-6, with a weak D call TRBD1 (6 bases). V gave up 0 bases and J gave up 7 bases, with 11 bases separating them. This CDR3 contains 15 residues. Germline V gene data show CDR1 as SGHNT and CDR2 as YYREEE (reference sequence). CDR3 DNA sequence: TGTGCCAGCAGCTTGGGAGGGGGTAGGAATTCACCCCTCCACTTT. This codes for CASSLGGGRNSPLHF.

The J gene is TRBJ2-3, the V gene TRBV5-1; 12 bases match TRBD2. The ends lost 7 bases at V and 0 bases at J; junction bases unmatched: 0. Germline V gene data show CDR1 as SGHRS and CDR2 as YFSETQ. This CDR3 region has 14 residues. CDR3: CASGTSGSTDTQYF. The CDR3 nucleotides read TGCGCCAGCGGGACTAGCGGGAGCACAGATACGCAGTATTTT.

This sequence joins TRBV7-8 and TRBJ1-5; 9 bases are shared with TRBD1. Germline trimming cut 2 bases from V and 2 bases from J; bases unmatched to any gene: 4. This CDR3 is built from 16 residues. Germline CDR1 and CDR2: SGHVS and FQNEAQ. The CDR3 sequence: CASSLSRTGGNQPQHF. The DNA for the CDR3 is TGTGCCAGCAGCTTATCACGGACAGGGGGCAATCAGCCCCAGCATTTT.

This clonotype came up many times. In DNA form, the CDR3 reads TGTGCCAGCAGCGCCGGGACAGGCACCTTTGTGCAGTACTTC. It translates to CASSAGTGTFVQYF. The chain is built from TRBV9 and TRBJ2-7, with TRBD1 identical over 8 bases. CDR1 is SGDLS, CDR2 YYNGEE, per germline. The CDR3 runs to 14 residues. The V segment lost 3 bases and the J segment 9 bases; nucleotides outside the gene matches: 11. Together with reference TRBV9 and TRBJ2-7, the CDR3 gives the full variable domain: DSGVTQTPKHLITATGQRVTLRCSPRSGDLSVYWYQQSLDQGLQFLIQYYNGEERAKGNILERFSAQQFPDLHSELNLSSLELGDSALYFCASSAGTGTFVQYFGPGTRLTVT.

In regard to this clonotype: This sequence may be a read error, since a much larger clone differs from it by one base. Since the CDR3 does not end with the conserved phenylalanine or tryptophan, this likely comes from a read error. The chain joins TRBV15 to TRBJ2-2, with D possibly matching TRBD2 (5 bases). Germline V lookup: CDR1 LNHNV, CDR2 YYDKDF (reference sequence). This CDR3 has 15 amino acids. Between the trimmed V and J ends, which lost 4 bases and 1 base, there was a span of 10 bases. Written as DNA, the CDR3 is TGTGCCACCAGCACTAGAGGAGGGAACACCGGGGAGCTGTTTTTA. This sequence encodes CATSTRGGNTGELFL.

The CDR3 protein is CASSLLGTSVYNEQFF. CDR3 coding DNA: TGCGCCAGCAGCTTGTTAGGGACTAGCGTATACAATGAGCAGTTCTTC. The rearrangement joins TRBV5-1 to TRBJ2-1, with 10 bases that match TRBD2. Per germline, CDR1 SGHRS and CDR2 YFSETQ. This CDR3 has 16 residues. V lost 1 base and J lost 4; bases outside the gene matches: 5.

This rearrangement joins TRBV25-1 to TRBJ2-2; 12 nucleotides agree with TRBD2. Germline values: CDR1 MGHDK, CDR2 SYGVNS. J gave up 6 bases and V 6 bases, and 8 bases lay outside the gene matches. CDR3 length: 16 amino acids. CDR3 nucleotides: TGTGCCAGCAGGGCGAGACTAGCGGGAGAGGCCGGGGAGCTGTTTTTT. Residues: CASRARLAGEAGELFF.

The chain has TRBV19 and TRBJ2-7, with 7 positions matching TRBD2. The V gene end was trimmed by 4 bases and the J gene end by 0 bases; junction bases not matched to a gene: 3. Germline V CDR1 and CDR2: LNHDA, SQIVND (reference sequence). This CDR3 has 14 residues. The CDR3 bases are TGTGCCAGTAGTAACTCGGGGGGCTCCTACGAGCAGTACTTC. This encodes CASSNSGGSYEQYF.

This clonotype was counted at least ten times. The gene calls are TRBV28 and TRBJ2-5; D assignment may be TRBD1 or TRBD2 (5 bases each). Germline V gives CDR1 MDHEN, CDR2 SYDVKM. Deletions cut 7 bases from V and 5 bases from J, with 17 bases between. CDR3 length: 14 residues. Here the CDR3 reads CASTLPGPRETQYF. Here the CDR3 DNA reads TGTGCCAGCACCTTACCGGGACCGAGGGAGACCCAGTACTTC.

The V gene is TRBV7-3, the J gene TRBJ1-3; D is uncertain. The germline V gene has CDR1 SGHTA and CDR2 FQGTGA. V was pared by 2 bases and J by 7 bases, with 9 bases between. The CDR3 runs 13 residues. This CDR3 reads CASSLERLNTIYF. CDR3 in DNA: TGTGCCAGCAGCTTAGAAAGGCTGAACACCATATATTTT.

The genes are TRBV9 and TRBJ1-5; no clear D. V was trimmed by 1 base and J by 6 bases, leaving 11 bases between them. Germline CDR1 reads SGDLS; CDR2 reads YYNGEE. There are 14 residues in the CDR3. The DNA of the CDR3 is TGTGCCAGCAGCGTAACCGGGTCGGGTCAGCCCCAGCATTTT. This codes for CASSVTGSGQPQHF.

The chain couples TRBV25-1 to TRBJ1-1; a weak D match, TRBD1 (6 bases). Trimming cost V 6 bases and J 6 bases, with 14 bases left between them. The CDR3 spans 13 residues. CDR1 is MGHDK and CDR2 is SYGVNS in the germline V gene. The CDR3 DNA reads as TGTGCCAGCAGAGGGGGTCTAATCCCTGAAGCTTTCTTT. Encoded protein: CASRGGLIPEAFF.

CDR3 bases: TGTGCCAGCAGCTCAACAGGGGGCGGTACAGATACGCAGTATTTT. Amino acids: CASSSTGGGTDTQYF. This chain connects TRBV7-9 to TRBJ2-3; 9 nucleotides match TRBD1. The ends lost 4 bases at V and 3 bases at J; junction bases unmatched: 5. This CDR3 region has 15 residues. Germline CDR1 SEHNR, CDR2 FQNEAQ (reference sequence).

This clonotype was counted at least ten times. The chain links TRBV7-8 to TRBJ2-4, with D unclear. Germline lookup yields CDR1 SGHVS and CDR2 FQNEAQ. V gave up 3 bases and J gave up 1 base, with 13 bases separating them. This CDR3 comprises 16 residues. Written as DNA, the CDR3 is TGTGCCAGCAGCTTGGAAGCGCAGGCGGCCAAAAACATTCAGTACTTC. This codes for CASSLEAQAAKNIQYF.

The chain recombines TRBV7-2 with TRBJ1-6; D is possibly TRBD1 (6 bases). CDR3 size: 14 residues. The germline gives CDR1 SGHTA, CDR2 FQGNSA. Deletions cut 5 bases from V and 7 bases from J, with 12 bases between. As DNA, the CDR3 is TGTGCCAGCAGCCTCGACAGGCTAAATTCACCCCTCCACTTT. Amino acids: CASSLDRLNSPLHF.

There are many counts of this clonotype. This chain connects TRBV7-2 to TRBJ2-2, with a possible D match to TRBD2 (5 bases). From germline, CDR1 is SGHTA and CDR2 FQGNSA. Trimming cost V 7 bases and J 3 bases, with 12 bases left between them. CDR3 length: 14 residues. The CDR3 spells CASISGLYTGELFF. In DNA, the CDR3 is TGTGCCAGCATCTCAGGACTGTACACCGGGGAGCTGTTTTTT.

The chain is built from TRBV9 and TRBJ1-1, with 9 bases matching TRBD1. The ends lost 0 bases at V and 4 bases at J; junction bases unmatched: 1. The length of the CDR3 is 14 residues. CDR1 SGDLS and CDR2 YYNGEE come from the germline V gene. This chain's CDR3 is CASSVETGGTEAFF. The DNA for the CDR3 is TGTGCCAGCAGCGTAGAGACAGGGGGCACTGAAGCTTTCTTT.

V is TRBV7-3 and J is TRBJ2-7; TRBD2 agrees at 14 bases. This CDR3 is built from 16 residues. Germline assignment: CDR1 SGHTA and CDR2 FQGTGA. V lost 1 base, J lost 5 bases, and 4 bases stayed unmatched. In nucleotides, the CDR3 is TGTGCCAGCAGCTTAAAGACTAGCGGGGGGGCCAACGAGCAGTACTTC. This codes for CASSLKTSGGANEQYF. Based on the CDR3 plus reference TRBV7-3 and TRBJ2-7, the full variable domain is GAGVSQTPSNKVTEKGKYVELRCDPISGHTALYWYRQSLGQGPEFLIYFQGTGAADDSGLPNDRFFAVRPEGSVSTLKIQRTERGDSAVYLCASSLKTSGGANEQYFGPGTRLTVT.

The chain joins TRBV7-3 to TRBJ1-2; D unclear. The CDR3 contains 13 residues. CDR1 and CDR2 (germline): SGHTA, FQGTGA. V was clipped by 5 bases and J by 8 bases, with 15 bases between them. CDR3 amino acids: CASSPDGWNGYTF. In nucleotides, the CDR3 is TGTGCCAGCAGCCCAGACGGGTGGAACGGCTACACCTTC.

The rearrangement joins TRBV7-6 to TRBJ2-7; 8 positions agree with TRBD2. The V gene's germline CDR1 is SGHVS and CDR2 FNYEAQ. The CDR3 is 16 residues long. The V segment lost 1 base and the J segment 0 bases; nucleotides outside the gene matches: 5. Here the CDR3 DNA reads TGTGCCAGCAGCTTAGAGCCAGCGGGAGTCTCCTACGAGCAGTACTTC. It specifies CASSLEPAGVSYEQYF.

The chain has TRBV7-9 and TRBJ2-3; D might be TRBD2 (5 bases). Trimming took 3 bases from V and 3 from J, leaving 10 bases between them. The CDR3 has 14 residues. Germline assignment: CDR1 SEHNR and CDR2 FQNEAQ (reference sequence). CDR3 region: CASSFSRRTDTQYF. The CDR3, as DNA: TGTGCCAGCAGCTTTTCGAGGAGGACAGATACGCAGTATTTT.